Listed below are T cell receptor beta chains from one sample, sequenced in a study of shared clonotypes between healthy human individuals. Measured with immunoSEQ multiplex PCR; TCRdb has only the in-frame clones, and not every one. This table holds 2 million to 2.5 million clones, about 94% found once. The sequencing sample was made of naive CD4+ T cells sorted from blood. The receptors stem from a man aged 18 to 30 in good health. CDR3s include the opening cysteine and the closing phenylalanine or tryptophan. D genes are given only for firm matches. Only some rows state a clone size, as once, few, many or a class for expanded clones.

J: TRBJ2-3; size: .; D: TRBD2; V: TRBV10-2; DNA: TGCGCCAGCCAGGGCGTAGCGGGGGGCCTCCTAGATACGCAGTATTTT; CDR3: CASQGVAGGLLDTQYF
J: TRBJ1-2; size: once; D: .; V: TRBV6-1; DNA: TGTGCCAGCAGTGCGGGGGGCGATGGCTATGGCTACACCTTC; CDR3: CASSAGGDGYGYTF
J: TRBJ1-1; size: .; D: .; V: TRBV6-5; DNA: TGTGCCAGCAGTGGAATTGGGGCAGGAGACACTGAAGCTTTCTTT; CDR3: CASSGIGAGDTEAFF
J: TRBJ1-1; size: .; D: .; V: TRBV25-1; DNA: TGTGCCAGCAGTGAATCGGACGGAATGAACACTGAAGCTTTCTTT; CDR3: CASSESDGMNTEAFF
J: TRBJ2-6; size: .; D: .; V: TRBV11-2; DNA: TGTGCCAGCAGCCAAAAGATAGGGGTTATCTCTGGGGCCAACGTCCTGACTTTC; CDR3: CASSQKIGVISGANVLTF
J: TRBJ1-1; size: .; D: .; V: TRBV11-1; DNA: TGTGCCAGCAGCCCCCGATCCGGCAACACTGAAGCTTTCTTT; CDR3: CASSPRSGNTEAFF
J: TRBJ1-5; size: .; D: .; V: TRBV28; DNA: TGTGCCAGCAGTTTAAGGGATTCAAAGCCCCAGCATTTT; CDR3: CASSLRDSKPQHF
J: TRBJ2-2; size: .; D: .; V: TRBV10-3; DNA: TGTGCCATCAGTGAGTCGTTTCGGGGAAACACCGGGGAGCTGTTTTTT; CDR3: CAISESFRGNTGELFF
J: TRBJ2-2; size: .; D: .; V: TRBV4-1; DNA: TGCGCCAGCAGCCAGGTTGCCGGTACCGGGGAGCTGTTTTTT; CDR3: CASSQVAGTGELFF
J: TRBJ2-6; size: .; D: .; V: TRBV4-3; DNA: TGCGCCAGCAGCCAAGTAGGAGGTCCCGGGTGGTCTGGGGCCAACGTCCTGACTTTC; CDR3: CASSQVGGPGWSGANVLTF
J: TRBJ2-6; size: .; D: .; V: TRBV9; DNA: TGTGCCAGCAGTTTCGCCTCTGGGGCCAACGTCCTGACTTTC; CDR3: CASSFASGANVLTF
J: TRBJ1-3; size: .; D: .; V: TRBV5-6; DNA: TGTGCCAGCAGCTTGTTTGGAGAACTCTCTGGAAACACCATATATTTT; CDR3: CASSLFGELSGNTIYF
J: TRBJ1-6; size: few; D: TRBD1; V: TRBV12-5; DNA: TGTGCTAGTGGTCCATCCGGGACAGGCAATTCACCCCTCCACTTT; CDR3: CASGPSGTGNSPLHF
J: TRBJ1-4; size: once; D: .; V: TRBV16; DNA: TGTGCCAGCAGCCAATCGGCCAAAAATGAAAAACTGTTTTTT; CDR3: CASSQSAKNEKLFF
J: TRBJ1-1; size: .; D: .; V: TRBV5-1; DNA: TGCGCCAGCAGCTTGGTAGGGCTTAGCAACCCGAACACTGAAGCTTTCTTT; CDR3: CASSLVGLSNPNTEAFF
J: TRBJ1-3; size: once; D: .; V: TRBV6-6; DNA: TGTGCCAGCAGGCTGGTAACTGGAAACACCATATATTTT; CDR3: CASRLVTGNTIYF
J: TRBJ2-3; size: .; D: TRBD2; V: TRBV11-2; DNA: TGTGCCAGCAGCTTCTCCCTAGCGGGACCAGATACGCAGTATTTT; CDR3: CASSFSLAGPDTQYF
J: TRBJ1-5; size: .; D: .; V: TRBV6-1; DNA: TGTGCCAGCAGGGACAGTACTAGCAATCAGCCCCAGCATTTT; CDR3: CASRDSTSNQPQHF
J: TRBJ1-6; size: .; D: .; V: TRBV27; DNA: TGTGCCAGCAGTTCCTTACAGGGCAATTCACCCCTCCACTTT; CDR3: CASSSLQGNSPLHF
J: TRBJ2-2; size: .; D: .; V: TRBV6-5; DNA: TGTGCCAGCAGTTACTCGGCGGCAGGCAACACCGGGGAGCTGTTTTTT; CDR3: CASSYSAAGNTGELFF
J: TRBJ2-4; size: .; D: TRBD1; V: TRBV11-2; DNA: TGTGCCAGCAGCTTCGACAGGGTAGATGGGGGCATTCAGTACTTC; CDR3: CASSFDRVDGGIQYF
J: TRBJ2-1; size: .; D: TRBD2; V: TRBV7-2; DNA: TGTGCCAGCAGCTTAGGAGGGAGGGCTAGCAATGAGCAGTTCTTC; CDR3: CASSLGGRASNEQFF
J: TRBJ2-1; size: .; D: .; V: TRBV6-5; DNA: TGTGCCAGCAGTTACGGGCAGCCCACCTCCTACAATGAGCAGTTCTTC; CDR3: CASSYGQPTSYNEQFF
J: TRBJ1-1; size: .; D: .; V: TRBV6-5; DNA: TGTGCCACCAAACCCGGGACGGCGAACACTGAAGCTTTCTTT; CDR3: CATKPGTANTEAFF
J: TRBJ1-1; size: once; D: TRBD1; V: TRBV10-2; DNA: TGCGCCAGCAGTGTAGCGGACAGGCTGAACACTGAAGCTTTCTTT; CDR3: CASSVADRLNTEAFF
J: TRBJ2-2; size: once; D: TRBD1; V: TRBV30; DNA: TGTGCCTGGAGCCGGACAGGGGGTTACACCGGGGAGCTGTTTTTT; CDR3: CAWSRTGGYTGELFF
J: TRBJ2-4; size: .; D: .; V: TRBV15; DNA: TGTGCCACCAGCAGAGGTAGCGCAGGCGAAAACATTCAGTACTTC; CDR3: CATSRGSAGENIQYF
J: TRBJ2-3; size: .; D: TRBD1; V: TRBV9; DNA: TGTGCCAGCAGCCCCGGGACAGGGTCGGGCACAGATACGCAGTATTTT; CDR3: CASSPGTGSGTDTQYF
J: TRBJ2-2; size: .; D: TRBD2; V: TRBV4-2; DNA: TGTGCCAGCAGCCAAGGGCTAGCGGGGGGGACCGGGGAGCTGTTTTTT; CDR3: CASSQGLAGGTGELFF
J: TRBJ1-4; size: .; D: .; V: TRBV19; DNA: TGTGCCAGCCACCGGGGCGGAACTAATGAAAAACTGTTTTTT; CDR3: CASHRGGTNEKLFF
J: TRBJ2-5; size: .; D: TRBD1; V: TRBV2; DNA: TGTGCCAGCAGCCTAGGACAGGGGGAGACCCAGTACTTC; CDR3: CASSLGQGETQYF
J: TRBJ1-1; size: .; D: .; V: TRBV6-1; DNA: TGTGCCAGCATCCGCCAGGGTCCCATGAACACTGAAGCTTTCTTT; CDR3: CASIRQGPMNTEAFF
J: TRBJ2-7; size: .; D: TRBD2; V: TRBV30; DNA: TGTGCCTGGAAAACCGGGACTAGCGTGAAAGAGCAGTACTTC; CDR3: CAWKTGTSVKEQYF
J: TRBJ1-2; size: .; D: .; V: TRBV30; DNA: TGTGCCTGGAGTGTACAGGGTGGTGGCTACACCTTC; CDR3: CAWSVQGGGYTF
J: TRBJ1-2; size: .; D: .; V: TRBV5-1; DNA: TGCGCCAGCAGCTTGGGAGGGGGATGGAGCTATGGCTACACCTTC; CDR3: CASSLGGGWSYGYTF
J: TRBJ1-1; size: .; D: .; V: TRBV2; DNA: TGTGCCAGCAGGCTTCAGGGAACTGAAGCTTTCTTT; CDR3: CASRLQGTEAFF
J: TRBJ1-2; size: .; D: TRBD1; V: TRBV7-2; DNA: TGTGCCAGCAGCGCAAAGACAGGGGGCCTCTATGGCTACACCTTC; CDR3: CASSAKTGGLYGYTF
J: TRBJ2-2; size: .; D: .; V: TRBV28; DNA: TGTGCCAGCAGTCCACCAGCCACCGGGGAGCTGTTTTTT; CDR3: CASSPPATGELFF
J: TRBJ2-1; size: .; D: TRBD1; V: TRBV4-2; DNA: TGTGCCAGCAGCCCCACATTCCGGGACAGGGCCCTCGGAGGCTACAATGAGCAGTTCTTC; CDR3: CASSPTFRDRALGGYNEQFF
J: TRBJ2-7; size: .; D: TRBD1; V: TRBV18; DNA: TGTGCCAGCTCCCGGGACAGGGAGGACGAGCAGTACTTC; CDR3: CASSRDREDEQYF
J: TRBJ2-5; size: .; D: .; V: TRBV5-1; DNA: TGCGCCAGCAGCTTGGCCGGGGGCACCACGGAGACCCAGTACTTC; CDR3: CASSLAGGTTETQYF
J: TRBJ1-1; size: .; D: TRBD1; V: TRBV29-1; DNA: TGCAGCGGGCGGACAGGGGATATGAACACTGAAGCTTTCTTT; CDR3: CSGRTGDMNTEAFF